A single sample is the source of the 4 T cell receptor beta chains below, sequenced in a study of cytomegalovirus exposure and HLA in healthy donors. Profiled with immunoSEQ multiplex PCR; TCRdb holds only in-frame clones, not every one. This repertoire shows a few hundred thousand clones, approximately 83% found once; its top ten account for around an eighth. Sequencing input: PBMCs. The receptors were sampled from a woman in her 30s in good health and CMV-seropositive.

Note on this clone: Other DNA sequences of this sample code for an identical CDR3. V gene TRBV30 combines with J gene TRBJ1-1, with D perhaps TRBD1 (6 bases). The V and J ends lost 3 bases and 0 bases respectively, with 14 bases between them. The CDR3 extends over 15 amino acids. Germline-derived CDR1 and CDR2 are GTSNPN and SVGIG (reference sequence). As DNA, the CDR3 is TGTGCCTGGAGAGGCAGGGGTGGGCTGAACACTGAAGCTTTCTTT. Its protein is CAWRGRGGLNTEAFF. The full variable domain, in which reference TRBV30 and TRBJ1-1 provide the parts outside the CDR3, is SQTIHQWPATLVQPVGSPLSLECTVEGTSNPNLYWYRQAAGRGLQLLFYSVGIGQISSEVPQNLSASRPQDRQFILSSKKLLLSDSGFYLCAWRGRGGLNTEAFFGQGTRLTVV.

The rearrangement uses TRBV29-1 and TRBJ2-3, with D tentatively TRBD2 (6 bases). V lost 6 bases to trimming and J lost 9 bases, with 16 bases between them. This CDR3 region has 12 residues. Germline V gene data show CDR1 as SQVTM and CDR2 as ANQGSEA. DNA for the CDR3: TGCAGCGTGAGGACAACGGGGGAAACGCAGTATTTT. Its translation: CSVRTTGETQYF.

The CDR3 DNA follows: TGTGCCAGTAGTCGGGACTTAACCTACGAGCAGTACTTC. It yields the protein CASSRDLTYEQYF. This sequence joins TRBV19 and TRBJ2-7; the D gene is possibly TRBD2 (6 bases). The CDR3 is 13 amino acids. Germline CDR1 LNHDA, CDR2 SQIVND (reference sequence). V lost 5 bases and J lost 2, with 10 bases in between.

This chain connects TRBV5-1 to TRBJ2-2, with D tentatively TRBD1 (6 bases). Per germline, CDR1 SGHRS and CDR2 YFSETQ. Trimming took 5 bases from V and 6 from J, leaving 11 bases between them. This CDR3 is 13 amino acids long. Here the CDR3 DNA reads TGCGCCAGCAGACTGGGACATTCCGGGGAGCTGTTTTTT. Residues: CASRLGHSGELFF.